The 14 T cell receptor beta chains reported below all come from one sample, sequenced in a study of blood T cell repertoires in COVID-19. Assay: immunoSEQ multiplex PCR; the TCRdb copy retains only in-frame clones and omits some. This table has roughly 250,000 clones, approximately 90% appearing once. The sample was PBMCs or T cells enriched from blood (not recorded which). These receptors all stem from a woman aged 30 to 39 with acute COVID-19.

The genes are TRBV19 and TRBJ2-7, with 7 bases aligning to TRBD2. Germline V gives CDR1 LNHDA, CDR2 SQIVND (reference sequence). This CDR3 spans 17 amino acids. Trimming removed 7 bases from V and 7 bases from J; junction bases left unmatched: 22. The DNA of the CDR3 is TGTGCCAGTACCACTAGGTTTGTGGCTAGCGGTCCCTTGGAGCAGTACTTC. Residues: CASTTRFVASGPLEQYF.

This sequence joins TRBV2 and TRBJ1-2; D unresolved. Germline values: CDR1 SNHLY, CDR2 FYNNEI. CDR3 length: 12 residues. The V end was cut by 2 bases, the J end by 5 bases, with 6 bases between. The CDR3 loop is CASSESLYGYTF. CDR3 DNA: TGTGCCAGCAGTGAATCCCTGTATGGCTACACCTTC.

V and J are TRBV6-2 or TRBV6-3 and TRBJ2-5, with a weak D call TRBD2 (5 bases). The DNA end is a closer match to TRBJ2-7, so the J assignment may be wrong. This CDR3 spans 18 amino acids. Germline CDR1 reads MNHEY; CDR2 reads SVGEGT. The CDR3 coding sequence is TGTGCCAGCAGCAACCCAAGGAGATGGAGGTCCCCGTCCTACGAGCAGTACTTC. Amino acids: CASSNPRRWRSPSYEQYF.

The chain uses TRBV30 and TRBJ2-5; D might be TRBD2 (7 bases). Germline assignment: CDR1 GTSNPN and CDR2 SVGIG (reference sequence). V lost 3 bases, J lost 4 bases, and 18 bases lay in between. This CDR3 is 15 amino acids long. CDR3 region: CAWSKGGGVSETQYF. The CDR3 DNA is TGTGCCTGGAGCAAGGGCGGGGGCGTTTCAGAGACCCAGTACTTC.

The V and J genes are TRBV10-2 and TRBJ2-1; possible D gene TRBD2, 5 bases. Trimming took 1 base from V and 6 from J, leaving 19 bases between them. This CDR3 region has 17 residues. Germline CDR1 and CDR2: WSHSY and SAAADI. The CDR3 spells CASSEFLDYRTLNEQFF. The DNA for the CDR3 is TGCGCCAGCAGTGAGTTCCTCGACTACCGTACACTCAATGAGCAGTTCTTC.

This rearrangement joins TRBV27 to TRBJ2-7, with 10 bases identical to TRBD2. The CDR3 length is 16 residues. V trimming: 5 bases; J trimming: 0 bases; junction bases outside the gene matches: 7. Per germline, CDR1 MNHEY and CDR2 SMNVEV (reference sequence). CDR3 DNA: TGTGCCAGCAGTCGTAGCGGGGGGATCAGCTCCTACGAGCAGTACTTC. It codes for CASSRSGGISSYEQYF.

The chain employs TRBV7-2 and TRBJ2-2; D is possibly TRBD2 (6 bases). This CDR3 has 16 residues. Germline V gene data show CDR1 as SGHTA and CDR2 as FQGNSA. V was pared by 1 base and J by 5 bases, with 14 bases between. CDR3 region: CASSLDPGRRTGELFF. The CDR3 DNA reads as TGTGCCAGCAGCTTAGATCCGGGGAGGCGGACCGGGGAGCTGTTTTTT.

The chain has TRBV6-5 and TRBJ1-3, with D possibly matching TRBD1 (5 bases). This CDR3 has 13 amino acids. Germline loops: CDR1 MNHEY, CDR2 SVGAGI. V was clipped by 7 bases and J by 1 base, with 8 bases between them. CDR3 in DNA: TGTGCCAGCAACCCAGGGTCTGGAAACACCATATATTTT. This codes for CASNPGSGNTIYF.

The rearrangement joins TRBV12-3 or TRBV12-4 to TRBJ2-3; D is ambiguous. The CDR3 runs to 12 residues. V gave up 5 bases and J gave up 10 bases, with 13 bases separating them. CDR3 bases: TGTGCCAGCAGTACCACTACCGCGCCGCAGTATTTT. Translating gives CASSTTTAPQYF.

The rearrangement links TRBV12-3 or TRBV12-4 to TRBJ2-5; D unclear. Trimming cost V 5 bases and J 1 base, with 5 bases left between them. CDR3 size: 12 residues. The CDR3 DNA follows: TGTGCCAGCAGTATCCTCCAAGAGACCCAGTACTTC. Protein product: CASSILQETQYF.

The chain joins TRBV5-6 to TRBJ1-1; 7 bases align to TRBD1. V lost 4 bases, J lost 7 bases, and 1 base stayed unmatched. The CDR3 loop spans 11 amino acids. Germline V gives CDR1 SGHDT, CDR2 YYEEEE. CDR3 in DNA: TGTGCCAGCAGCCGGGACAGTGAAGCTTTCTTT. Its protein is CASSRDSEAFF.

This clone came up once. The chain employs TRBV10-3 and TRBJ1-2; no clear D gene. This CDR3 has 14 amino acids. V was shortened by 3 bases and J by 4 bases, with 12 bases between the two germline ends. Germline V gives CDR1 ENHRY, CDR2 SYGVKD. CDR3 nucleotide sequence: TGTGCCATCAGTGATGGCCTGCCTGGCTATGGCTACACCTTC. Its protein product is CAISDGLPGYGYTF.

The chain uses TRBV9 and TRBJ2-5; 10 nucleotides agree with TRBD2. The length of the CDR3 is 17 residues. The V gene end was trimmed by 0 bases and the J gene end by 4 bases; junction bases not matched to a gene: 9. Germline loops: CDR1 SGDLS, CDR2 YYNGEE. CDR3 DNA: TGTGCCAGCAGCGTAGGTAATAGCGGGGGGCCGTCAGAGACCCAGTACTTC. Protein: CASSVGNSGGPSETQYF.

The V and J genes are TRBV7-9 and TRBJ1-3, with a possible D match to TRBD1 (5 bases). The CDR3 sequence is 15 residues long. CDR1 SEHNR and CDR2 FQNEAQ come from the germline V gene (reference sequence). Trimming stripped 5 bases from V and 7 bases from J, with 18 bases between. CDR3 loop: CASSQPEQKGNTIYF. As DNA, the CDR3 is TGTGCCAGCAGCCAACCGGAGCAGAAGGGGAACACCATATATTTT.